These T cell receptor beta chains were read from a single sample in a study of blood T cell repertoires in COVID-19. Clones were read by immunoSEQ multiplex PCR, and TCRdb kept only the in-frame ones, dropping some. This repertoire shows fewer than 200,000 clones, less than 90% found once; its top ten account for about 4.6%. What was sequenced was PBMCs or T cells enriched from blood (not recorded which). Receptors originate from a woman in her forties or fifties who had recovered from COVID-19. CDR3s include the opening cysteine and the closing phenylalanine or tryptophan. Each record gives: clone size, D gene, CDR3 length, J gene, V gene, CDR3 protein, CDR3 DNA. D genes are given only for firm matches. Size is stated for part of the rows, as once, few or many counts, or as a class when the clone is expanded.

size: NA; D: NA; length: 13; J: TRBJ1-5; V: TRBV30; CDR3: CACRTGPNQPQHF; DNA: TGTGCCTGCCGAACAGGGCCGAATCAGCCCCAGCATTTT
size: NA; D: NA; length: 13; J: TRBJ1-3; V: TRBV9; CDR3: CASSRGGLNTIYF; DNA: TGTGCCAGCAGCCGTGGAGGTTTAAACACCATATATTTT
size: NA; D: TRBD2; length: 15; J: TRBJ2-3; V: TRBV4-2; CDR3: CASSEAGTSTDTQYF; DNA: TGTGCCAGCAGCGAAGCGGGAACTAGCACAGATACGCAGTATTTT
size: NA; D: TRBD1; length: 12; J: TRBJ1-2; V: TRBV12-3/TRBV12-4; CDR3: CASSTGGYGYTF; DNA: TGTGCCAGCAGCACAGGGGGCTATGGCTACACCTTC
size: NA; D: NA; length: 13; J: TRBJ1-1; V: TRBV6-5; CDR3: CASSSQGNTEAFF; DNA: TGTGCCAGCAGCAGCCAGGGGAACACTGAAGCTTTCTTT
size: NA; D: NA; length: 13; J: TRBJ2-5; V: TRBV3-1/TRBV3-2; CDR3: CASSQGRQETQYF; DNA: TGTGCCAGCAGCCAAGGGCGGCAAGAGACCCAGTACTTC
size: NA; D: TRBD1; length: 14; J: TRBJ2-4; V: TRBV12-5; CDR3: CASGLVPPAGGLNF; DNA: TGTGCTAGTGGTTTGGTCCCACCCGCAGGGGGCTTGAACTTC
size: NA; D: TRBD1; length: 15; J: TRBJ2-5; V: TRBV27; CDR3: CASSFPPGGRETQYF; DNA: TGTGCCAGCAGTTTCCCTCCAGGGGGCCGAGAGACCCAGTACTTC
size: NA; D: NA; length: 15; J: TRBJ1-4; V: TRBV6-6; CDR3: CASSPGMGGGEKLFF; DNA: TGTGCCAGCAGCCCCGGAATGGGCGGAGGGGAAAAACTGTTTTTT
size: few; D: NA; length: 13; J: TRBJ1-6; V: TRBV30; CDR3: CACQGAFVSPLHF; DNA: TGTGCCTGTCAGGGTGCCTTTGTTTCACCCCTCCACTTT
size: NA; D: NA; length: 14; J: TRBJ2-2; V: TRBV5-6; CDR3: CASKPGVGTGELFF; DNA: TGTGCCTCGAAGCCGGGGGTTGGGACCGGGGAGCTGTTTTTT
size: NA; D: NA; length: 14; J: TRBJ2-1; V: TRBV7-9; CDR3: CASSLGGSYNEQFF; DNA: TGTGCCAGCAGCTTAGGAGGCTCCTACAATGAGCAGTTCTTC
size: NA; D: NA; length: 14; J: TRBJ1-6; V: TRBV27; CDR3: CATREGSYNSPLHF; DNA: TGTGCCACCAGGGAGGGGTCCTATAATTCACCCCTCCACTTT
size: NA; D: TRBD2; length: 11; J: TRBJ2-1; V: TRBV9; CDR3: CASRSGTSQFF; DNA: TGTGCCAGCAGATCCGGGACTAGTCAGTTCTTC
size: NA; D: TRBD1; length: 12; J: TRBJ1-2; V: TRBV5-1; CDR3: CASSSQGDGYTF; DNA: TGCGCCAGCAGTTCACAGGGGGATGGCTACACCTTC
size: NA; D: NA; length: 15; J: TRBJ2-2; V: TRBV30; CDR3: CAWSKGQSNTGELFF; DNA: TGTGCCTGGAGTAAAGGACAGTCGAACACCGGGGAGCTGTTTTTT
size: NA; D: NA; length: 22; J: TRBJ1-1; V: TRBV28; CDR3: CASSLSRRLGRSGRRRDTEAFF; DNA: TGTGCCAGCAGTTTATCTAGGCGCCTGGGTCGATCGGGGAGGAGGAGGGACACTGAAGCTTTCTTT
size: NA; D: TRBD1; length: 16; J: TRBJ1-5; V: TRBV5-1; CDR3: CASSLAGGTGNQPQHF; DNA: TGCGCCAGCAGCTTGGCAGGGGGCACGGGCAATCAGCCCCAGCATTTT
size: NA; D: TRBD1; length: 16; J: TRBJ2-5; V: TRBV10-3; CDR3: CATCPGQGGWQETQYF; DNA: TGTGCCACATGCCCGGGACAGGGAGGTTGGCAAGAGACCCAGTACTTC
size: once; D: NA; length: 12; J: TRBJ2-1; V: TRBV10-3; CDR3: CAISGGEDEQFF; DNA: TGTGCCATCAGTGGAGGTGAGGATGAGCAGTTCTTC
size: NA; D: TRBD1; length: 15; J: TRBJ1-1; V: TRBV28; CDR3: CASSPGGLGVWKAFF; DNA: TGTGCCAGCAGCCCAGGGGGTTTAGGGGTTTGGAAAGCTTTCTTT
size: many; D: NA; length: 15; J: TRBJ1-1; V: TRBV6-4; CDR3: CASSEANDGNTEAFF; DNA: TGTGCCAGCAGTGAAGCGAACGACGGAAACACTGAAGCTTTCTTT
size: NA; D: NA; length: 17; J: TRBJ1-1; V: TRBV7-9; CDR3: CASSSGELYRLNTEAFF; DNA: TGTGCCAGCAGCTCCGGAGAACTTTACAGGCTTAACACTGAAGCTTTCTTT
size: NA; D: NA; length: 15; J: TRBJ2-1; V: TRBV13; CDR3: CASSLKPSSYNEQFF; DNA: TGTGCCAGCAGCTTAAAACCGAGCTCCTACAATGAGCAGTTCTTC
size: NA; D: NA; length: 18; J: TRBJ1-3; V: TRBV4-1; CDR3: CASSLPGGGLSAGNTIYF; DNA: TGCGCCAGCAGCCTCCCGGGAGGAGGGCTGTCGGCTGGAAACACCATATATTTT
size: NA; D: TRBD1; length: 14; J: TRBJ1-1; V: TRBV18; CDR3: CASSHRGQNTEAFF; DNA: TGTGCCAGCTCTCACAGGGGGCAAAACACTGAAGCTTTCTTT
size: NA; D: TRBD2; length: 14; J: TRBJ2-1; V: TRBV27; CDR3: CASSFLGGRGEQFF; DNA: TGTGCCAGCAGTTTTTTAGGCGGGAGGGGTGAGCAGTTCTTC
size: NA; D: NA; length: 17; J: TRBJ1-1; V: TRBV9; CDR3: CASSVEGGLYLNTEAFF; DNA: TGTGCCAGCAGCGTAGAGGGGGGGCTATATTTGAACACTGAAGCTTTCTTT
size: once; D: NA; length: 14; J: TRBJ1-3; V: TRBV11-2; CDR3: CASSYRGAGNTIYF; DNA: TGTGCCAGCAGCTACCGGGGGGCTGGAAACACCATATATTTT
size: NA; D: TRBD1; length: 15; J: TRBJ1-2; V: TRBV6-5; CDR3: CASCSPRQGNYGYTF; DNA: TGTGCCAGCTGTTCGCCAAGACAGGGCAACTATGGCTACACCTTC
size: few; D: TRBD2; length: 15; J: TRBJ2-1; V: TRBV7-9; CDR3: CASSPGPTGGNEQFF; DNA: TGTGCCAGCAGCCCCGGACCGACGGGGGGCAATGAGCAGTTCTTC
size: once; D: NA; length: 13; J: TRBJ1-2; V: TRBV5-5; CDR3: CASSLGRDYGYTF; DNA: TGTGCCAGCAGCTTAGGGCGGGACTATGGCTACACCTTC
size: NA; D: NA; length: 14; J: TRBJ1-1; V: TRBV18; CDR3: CASSPHADNAEAFF; DNA: TGTGCCAGCTCACCACATGCAGACAACGCTGAAGCTTTCTTT
size: NA; D: TRBD2; length: 17; J: TRBJ2-2; V: TRBV5-6; CDR3: CASSSPRLAGGPGELFF; DNA: TGTGCCAGCAGCTCGCCAAGACTAGCGGGAGGGCCCGGGGAGCTGTTTTTT
size: NA; D: TRBD1; length: 13; J: TRBJ2-1; V: TRBV6-5; CDR3: CASKGASYNEQFF; DNA: TGTGCCAGCAAGGGGGCGTCCTACAATGAGCAGTTCTTC
size: few; D: NA; length: 16; J: TRBJ1-5; V: TRBV6-2/TRBV6-3; CDR3: CASSPPPGTPKRPQHF; DNA: TGTGCCAGCAGTCCCCCCCCCGGGACTCCCAAGCGGCCCCAGCATTTT
size: NA; D: TRBD2; length: 18; J: TRBJ2-6; V: TRBV7-2; CDR3: CASSSVAGGVLGANVLTF; DNA: TGTGCCAGCAGCTCCGTAGCGGGAGGAGTATTGGGGGCCAACGTCCTGACTTTC
size: NA; D: NA; length: 15; J: TRBJ2-5; V: TRBV2; CDR3: CASSHYGSLRETQYF; DNA: TGTGCCAGCAGCCATTACGGGTCTCTTCGGGAGACCCAGTACTTC
size: once; D: TRBD2; length: 18; J: TRBJ2-6; V: TRBV5-1; CDR3: CASSPGLAGGLGANVLTF; DNA: TGCGCCAGCAGCCCCGGACTAGCGGGGGGGCTTGGGGCCAACGTCCTGACTTTC
size: few; D: NA; length: 15; J: TRBJ1-1; V: TRBV5-6; CDR3: CASSLALGADTEAFF; DNA: TGTGCCAGCAGCTTGGCTTTGGGGGCGGACACTGAAGCTTTCTTT
size: NA; D: TRBD1; length: 14; J: TRBJ1-2; V: TRBV28; CDR3: CASRPPGGNGGYTF; DNA: TGTGCCAGCCGCCCCCCAGGGGGGAATGGGGGCTACACCTTC
size: NA; D: NA; length: 11; J: TRBJ2-1; V: TRBV20-1; CDR3: CSAPRGDEQFF; DNA: TGCAGTGCACCGCGGGGCGATGAGCAGTTCTTC
size: NA; D: TRBD2; length: 16; J: TRBJ2-5; V: TRBV5-1; CDR3: CASSLFPGGDQETQYF; DNA: TGCGCCAGCAGCTTGTTTCCGGGGGGTGACCAAGAGACCCAGTACTTC
size: NA; D: NA; length: 13; J: TRBJ1-2; V: TRBV24-1; CDR3: CATSDSREGGYTF; DNA: TGTGCCACCAGTGATAGCAGGGAGGGTGGCTACACCTTC
size: NA; D: TRBD1; length: 15; J: TRBJ1-1; V: TRBV4-3; CDR3: CASRPARTGGTEAFF; DNA: TGCGCCAGCAGGCCAGCCAGGACAGGAGGGACTGAAGCTTTCTTT
size: few; D: NA; length: 15; J: TRBJ1-2; V: TRBV9; CDR3: CASSVAGSAMRGYTF; DNA: TGTGCCAGCAGCGTGGCGGGGTCAGCGATGAGGGGCTACACCTTC
size: NA; D: TRBD2; length: 15; J: TRBJ2-1; V: TRBV28; CDR3: CASKNGGRSYNEQFF; DNA: TGTGCCAGCAAAAACGGGGGGAGGTCCTACAATGAGCAGTTCTTC
size: NA; D: NA; length: 15; J: TRBJ1-6; V: TRBV27; CDR3: CASSFGRTYNSPLHF; DNA: TGTGCCAGCAGTTTCGGGAGGACTTACAATTCACCCCTCCACTTT
size: once; D: TRBD1; length: 14; J: TRBJ1-1; V: TRBV30; CDR3: CAWKGQIMNTEAFF; DNA: TGTGCCTGGAAGGGACAGATAATGAACACTGAAGCTTTCTTT
size: NA; D: NA; length: 14; J: TRBJ1-1; V: TRBV10-1; CDR3: CASSESRRGLEAFF; DNA: TGCGCCAGCAGTGAATCCCGCCGGGGACTAGAAGCTTTCTTT
size: NA; D: NA; length: 13; J: TRBJ1-2; V: TRBV6-1; CDR3: CASSEYRGSGYTF; DNA: TGTGCCAGCAGTGAATACCGGGGAAGTGGCTACACCTTC
size: NA; D: NA; length: 13; J: TRBJ1-2; V: TRBV6-6; CDR3: CASPPGGSRGYTF; DNA: TGTGCCAGCCCCCCGGGGGGGAGTCGTGGCTACACCTTC
size: NA; D: NA; length: 14; J: TRBJ1-5; V: TRBV7-2; CDR3: CASSLPRSDQPQHF; DNA: TGTGCCAGCAGCTTACCTAGATCGGATCAGCCCCAGCATTTT
size: NA; D: NA; length: 16; J: TRBJ1-2; V: TRBV19; CDR3: CASSYDGTLRDYGYTF; DNA: TGTGCCAGTAGCTATGACGGGACTCTCCGAGACTATGGCTACACCTTC
size: NA; D: NA; length: 13; J: TRBJ2-2; V: TRBV18; CDR3: CASSPDTTGELFF; DNA: TGTGCCAGCTCCCCCGACACCACCGGGGAGCTGTTTTTT
size: NA; D: TRBD1; length: 13; J: TRBJ2-1; V: TRBV11-2; CDR3: CASRGGGTGEQFF; DNA: TGTGCCAGCAGGGGTGGCGGGACAGGTGAGCAGTTCTTC
size: NA; D: TRBD1; length: 13; J: TRBJ1-2; V: TRBV25-1; CDR3: CASSVQGNYGYTF; DNA: TGTGCCAGCAGTGTACAGGGGAACTATGGCTACACCTTC